This T cell receptor (beta chain) was recovered during a study of PD-1 blockade in classical Hodgkin lymphoma. Libraries were prepared by immunoSEQ multiplex PCR; TCRdb keeps only in-frame clonotypes and omits some of them. Of 32,000 or so clones detected, 92% appear once; the ten largest clones hold roughly 0.33%. The time point: cycle 4 day 1 (C4D1), after five to seven weeks of nivolumab. Each of the patients experienced relapse following autologous stem cell transplantation, and their brentuximab vedotin exposure differed. Magnetic negative selection served to purify CD4+ T cells out of PBMCs that had been thawed. The receptor comes from a human donor with classical Hodgkin lymphoma. The sample here was CD4+ T cells from blood, taken before the fourth cycle of nivolumab.

The chain's CDR3 is CASGLVHQGQYF. The CDR3, as DNA: TGTGCTAGTGGTTTGGTACACCAGGGACAGTACTTC. The rearrangement uses TRBV12-5 and TRBJ2-7; weak D call: TRBD1 (5 bases). Germline V lookup: CDR1 LGHNT, CDR2 FRNRAP. CDR3 length: 12 amino acids. V lost 0 bases, J lost 10 bases, and 10 bases lay in between.